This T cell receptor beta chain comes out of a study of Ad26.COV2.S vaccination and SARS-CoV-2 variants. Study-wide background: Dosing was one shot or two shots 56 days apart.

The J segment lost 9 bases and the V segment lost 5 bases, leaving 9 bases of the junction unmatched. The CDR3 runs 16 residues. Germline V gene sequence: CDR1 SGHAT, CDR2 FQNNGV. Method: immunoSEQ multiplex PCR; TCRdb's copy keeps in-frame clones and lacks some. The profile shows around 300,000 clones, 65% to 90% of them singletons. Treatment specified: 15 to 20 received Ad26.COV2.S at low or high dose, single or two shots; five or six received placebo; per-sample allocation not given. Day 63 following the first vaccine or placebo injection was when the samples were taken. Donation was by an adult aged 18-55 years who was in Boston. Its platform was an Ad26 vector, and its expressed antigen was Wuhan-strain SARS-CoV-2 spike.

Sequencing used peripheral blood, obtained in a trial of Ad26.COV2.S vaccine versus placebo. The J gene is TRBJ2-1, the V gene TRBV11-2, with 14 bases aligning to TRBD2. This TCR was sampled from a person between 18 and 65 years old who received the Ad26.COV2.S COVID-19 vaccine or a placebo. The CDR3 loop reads CASSTTSGGVIGEQFF. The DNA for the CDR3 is TGTGCCAGCAGCACGACTAGCGGGGGGGTGATCGGTGAGCAGTTCTTC.